The next 2 T cell receptor beta chains were all read from a single sample in a study of cytomegalovirus exposure and HLA in healthy donors. In the PCR, 60 Vbeta and 13 Jbeta primers were used. The method was immunoSEQ multiplex PCR; TCRdb's version includes in-frame clones alone and lacks a portion of them. The data show approximately 70,000 clones, and the top ten clones hold 5%. Sequences were obtained from PBMCs. These TCRs come from a woman in her 40s in good health and CMV-seropositive.

The V call is TRBV7-2, the J call TRBJ2-5; tentatively, D is TRBD2 (7 bases). The CDR3 covers 16 residues. The germline V gene encodes CDR1 SGHTA and CDR2 FQGNSA. Trimming removed 5 bases at V and 5 bases at J, with 21 bases between. Written as DNA, the CDR3 is TGTGCCAGCAGCGGCTATCTAGGGGGGGCGGCGGAGACCCAGTACTTC. This encodes CASSGYLGGAAETQYF. Full variable domain (outside the CDR3, taken from reference TRBV7-2 and TRBJ2-5): GAGVSQSPSNKVTEKGKDVELRCDPISGHTALYWYRQSLGQGLEFLIYFQGNSAPDKSGLPSDRFSAERTGGSVSTLTIQRTQQEDSAVYLCASSGYLGGAAETQYFGPGTRLLVL.

The J gene is TRBJ2-1, the V gene TRBV5-1; TRBD2 might be the D (6 bases). CDR3 length: 15 amino acids. The V end was cut by 2 bases, the J end by 4 bases, with 13 bases between. Germline CDR1 SGHRS, CDR2 YFSETQ. CDR3 DNA sequence: TGCGCCAGCAGCTTCGGGCCTAGCGTTTACAATGAGCAGTTCTTC. Protein product: CASSFGPSVYNEQFF.